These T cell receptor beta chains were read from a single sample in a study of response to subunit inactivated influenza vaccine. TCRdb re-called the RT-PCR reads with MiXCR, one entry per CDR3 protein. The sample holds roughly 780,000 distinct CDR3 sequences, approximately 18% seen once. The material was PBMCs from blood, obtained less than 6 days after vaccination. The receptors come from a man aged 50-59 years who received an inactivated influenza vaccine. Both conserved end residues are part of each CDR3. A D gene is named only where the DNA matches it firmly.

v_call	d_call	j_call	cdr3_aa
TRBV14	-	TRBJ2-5	CASSSRGYSAGETQYF
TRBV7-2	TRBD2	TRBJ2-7	CASSPASGTREQYF
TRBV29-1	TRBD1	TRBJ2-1	CSVEGWDRIYEQFF
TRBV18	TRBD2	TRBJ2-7	CTSSLSGTTPYEQYF
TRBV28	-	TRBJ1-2	CASRGHIYGYTF
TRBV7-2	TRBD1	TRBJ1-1	CASSLGPQGAGTEAFF
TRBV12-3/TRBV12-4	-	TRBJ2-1	CASSLGAGRLANEQFF
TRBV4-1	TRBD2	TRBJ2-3	CASSHPSGGARTDTQYF
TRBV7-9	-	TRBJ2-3	CASSLASGVTDTQYF
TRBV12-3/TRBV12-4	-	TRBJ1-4	CASSTTVRSGEKLFF
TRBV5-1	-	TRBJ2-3	CASSYSGWVSTDTQYF
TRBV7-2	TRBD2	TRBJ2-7	CASSLAGTSSLYEQYF
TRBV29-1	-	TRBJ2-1	CSVDRDRGNEQFF
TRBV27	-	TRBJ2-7	CASSTGTYLYEQYF
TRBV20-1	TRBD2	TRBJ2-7	CSAQWASGIYEQYF
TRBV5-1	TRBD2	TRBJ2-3	CASRGLAGDDTDTQYF
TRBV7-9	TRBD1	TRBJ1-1	CASSPRARGQTEAFF
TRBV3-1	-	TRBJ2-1	CASSTTRVAEQFF
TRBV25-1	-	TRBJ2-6	CASSEGTFGANVLTF
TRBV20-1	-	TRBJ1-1	CSASRAAGTEAFF
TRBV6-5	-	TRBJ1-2	CASSYSTRLNYGYTF
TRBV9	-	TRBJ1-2	CATGKGANYGYTF
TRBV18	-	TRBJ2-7	CASSPGTTGYEQYF
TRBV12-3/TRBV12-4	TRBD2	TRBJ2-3	CASTKAGSTDTQYF
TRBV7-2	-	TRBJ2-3	CASSLVLGSYGDTQYF
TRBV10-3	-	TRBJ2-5	CAISDGRGVETQYF
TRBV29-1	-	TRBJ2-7	CSVGGTDTYEQYF
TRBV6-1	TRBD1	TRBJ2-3	CASRHGTGGADTQYF
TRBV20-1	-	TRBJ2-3	CSARDRRGNTDTQYF
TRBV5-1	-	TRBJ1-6	CASSRTSYNSPLHF
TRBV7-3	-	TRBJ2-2	CASSLMGRGGTGELFF
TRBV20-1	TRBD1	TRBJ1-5	CSAETGVRSQHF
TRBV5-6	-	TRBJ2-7	CASSRMVGRNEQYF